The present T cell receptor (beta chain) was sequenced within a study of blood T cells in healthy people across ages. A note on this clonotype: Its antigen is not identified.

The use of a sample-barcoded 5' primer and a J-beta primer mix characterized a second PCR of roughly 7 to 11 cycles. Tags on each cDNA molecule came from a template-switch adaptor with 12 random nucleotides. TCRdb ran MiXCR on the 5' RACE reads and lists one entry per CDR3 protein. The sample carries about 1.5 million distinct CDR3 sequences, roughly 40% recorded once. Study findings and constraints: Per million T cells, TCR beta diversity dropped about linearly as age rose.

Sequencing used blood. The TCR sequence derives from a young woman in good health.

The CDR3 DNA is TGTGCCAGCGGCGAGGGGAGTAATTCACCCCTCCACTTT. It codes for CASGEGSNSPLHF. The chain joins TRBV27 to TRBJ1-6, with a possible D match to TRBD1 (5 bases). Trimming stripped 8 bases from V and 6 bases from J, with 11 bases between. CDR3 length equals 13 residues. Germline assignment: CDR1 MNHEY and CDR2 SMNVEV (reference sequence).